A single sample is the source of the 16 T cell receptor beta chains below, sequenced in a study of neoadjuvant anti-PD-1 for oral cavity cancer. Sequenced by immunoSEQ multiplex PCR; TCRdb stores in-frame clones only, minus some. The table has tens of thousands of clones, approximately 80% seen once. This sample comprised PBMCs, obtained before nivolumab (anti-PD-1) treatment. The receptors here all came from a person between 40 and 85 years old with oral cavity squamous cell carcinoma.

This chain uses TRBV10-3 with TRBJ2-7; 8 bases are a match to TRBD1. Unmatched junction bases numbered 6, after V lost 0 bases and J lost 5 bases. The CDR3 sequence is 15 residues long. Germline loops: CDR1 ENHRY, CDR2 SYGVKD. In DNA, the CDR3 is TGTGCCATCAGTGAGTCGGGGCAGGGGGCCAACGAGCAGTACTTC. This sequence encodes CAISESGQGANEQYF.

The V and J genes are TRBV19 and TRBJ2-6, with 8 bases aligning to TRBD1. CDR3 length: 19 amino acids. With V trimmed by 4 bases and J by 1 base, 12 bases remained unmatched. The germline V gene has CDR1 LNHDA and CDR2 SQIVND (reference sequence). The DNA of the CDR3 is TGTGCCAGTAGTAGGGGCACCGGGACAGGCCCATCTGGGGCCAACGTCCTGACTTTC. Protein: CASSRGTGTGPSGANVLTF.

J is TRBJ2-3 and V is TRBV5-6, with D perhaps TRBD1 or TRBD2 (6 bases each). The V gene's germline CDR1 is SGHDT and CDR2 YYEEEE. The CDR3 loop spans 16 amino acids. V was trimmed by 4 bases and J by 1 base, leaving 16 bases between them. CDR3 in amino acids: CASSHDRGPRTDTQYF. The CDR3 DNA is TGTGCCAGCAGCCACGATCGGGGGCCCCGCACAGATACGCAGTATTTT.

CDR3 sequence: CASSFWTGRAKNIQYF. The CDR3 DNA is TGTGCCAGCAGCTTCTGGACAGGGCGAGCCAAAAACATTCAGTACTTC. This chain links TRBV5-6 with TRBJ2-4, with 8 bases aligning to TRBD1. Trimming removed 2 bases from V and 0 bases from J; junction bases left unmatched: 4. The CDR3 covers 16 residues. CDR1 is SGHDT and CDR2 is YYEEEE in the germline V gene.

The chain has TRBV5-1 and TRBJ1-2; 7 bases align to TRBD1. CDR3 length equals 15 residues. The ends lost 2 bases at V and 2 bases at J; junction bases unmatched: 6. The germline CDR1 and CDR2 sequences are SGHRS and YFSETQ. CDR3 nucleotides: TGCGCCAGCAGCTTAACCGGGACAGAGAACTATGGCTACACCTTC. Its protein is CASSLTGTENYGYTF.

For the CDR3, the DNA is TGTGCCAGTATTACTGGGTTTCCTGGAAACACCATATATTTT. This gives the protein CASITGFPGNTIYF. V usage is TRBV19 and J usage is TRBJ1-3; D remains unclear. This CDR3 is built from 14 residues. Germline V gene sequence: CDR1 LNHDA, CDR2 SQIVND (reference sequence). V dropped 7 bases and J dropped 2 bases, with 12 bases sitting between them. Looking up the rest from reference TRBV19 and TRBJ1-3 gives the full variable domain: DGGITQSPKYLFRKEGQNVTLSCEQNLNHDAMYWYRQDPGQGLRLIYYSQIVNDFQKGDIAEGYSVSREKKESFPLTVTSAQKNPTAFYLCASITGFPGNTIYFGEGSWLTVV.

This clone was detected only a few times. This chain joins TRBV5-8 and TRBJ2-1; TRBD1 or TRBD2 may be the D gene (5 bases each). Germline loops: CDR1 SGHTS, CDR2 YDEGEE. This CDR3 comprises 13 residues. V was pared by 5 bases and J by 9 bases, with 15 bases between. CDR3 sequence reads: CASRIGTEREQFF. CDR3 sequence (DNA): TGTGCCAGCAGAATCGGGACCGAGCGTGAGCAGTTCTTC.

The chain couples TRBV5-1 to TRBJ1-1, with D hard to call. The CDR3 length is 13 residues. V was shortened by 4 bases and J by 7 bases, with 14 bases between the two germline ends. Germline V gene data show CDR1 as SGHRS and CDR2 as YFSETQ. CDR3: CASSREPRIEAFF. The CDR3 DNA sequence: TGCGCCAGCAGCAGGGAGCCGCGGATTGAAGCTTTCTTT. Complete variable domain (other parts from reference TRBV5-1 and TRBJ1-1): KAGVTQTPRYLIKTRGQQVTLSCSPISGHRSVSWYQQTPGQGLQFLFEYFSETQRNKGNFPGRFSGRQFSNSRSEMNVSTLELGDSALYLCASSREPRIEAFFGQGTRLTVV.

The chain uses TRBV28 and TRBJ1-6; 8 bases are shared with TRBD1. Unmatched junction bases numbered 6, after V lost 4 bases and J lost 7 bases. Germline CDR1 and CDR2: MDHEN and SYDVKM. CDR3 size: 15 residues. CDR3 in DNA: TGTGCCAGCAGTTACCTGACAGGGGTCAATTCACCCCTCCACTTT. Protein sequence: CASSYLTGVNSPLHF.

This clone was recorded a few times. Here the CDR3 DNA reads TGTGCCTGGAGTCCCGTGACAGGGGCAGGACAGCCCCAGCATTTT. Its protein product is CAWSPVTGAGQPQHF. The chain employs TRBV30 and TRBJ1-5; 8 bases are a match to TRBD1. V gave up 2 bases and J gave up 7 bases; unmatched junction bases: 10. Germline V gene sequence: CDR1 GTSNPN, CDR2 SVGIG (reference sequence). The CDR3 covers 15 residues.

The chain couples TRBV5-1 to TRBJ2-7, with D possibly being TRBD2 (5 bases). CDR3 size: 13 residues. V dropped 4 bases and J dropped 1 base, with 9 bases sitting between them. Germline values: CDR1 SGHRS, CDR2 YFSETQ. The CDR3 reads CASSPGSSYEQYF. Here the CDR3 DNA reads TGCGCCAGCAGCCCGGGATCTTCCTACGAGCAGTACTTC. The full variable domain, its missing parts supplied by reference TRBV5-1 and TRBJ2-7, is KAGVTQTPRYLIKTRGQQVTLSCSPISGHRSVSWYQQTPGQGLQFLFEYFSETQRNKGNFPGRFSGRQFSNSRSEMNVSTLELGDSALYLCASSPGSSYEQYFGPGTRLTVT.

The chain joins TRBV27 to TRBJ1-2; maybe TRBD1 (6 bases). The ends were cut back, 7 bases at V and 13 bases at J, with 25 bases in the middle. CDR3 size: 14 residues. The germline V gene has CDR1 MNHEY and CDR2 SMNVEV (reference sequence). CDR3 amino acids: CASKGGIRDVGPTF. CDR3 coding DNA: TGTGCCAGCAAAGGGGGGATTCGAGATGTTGGTCCCACCTTC.

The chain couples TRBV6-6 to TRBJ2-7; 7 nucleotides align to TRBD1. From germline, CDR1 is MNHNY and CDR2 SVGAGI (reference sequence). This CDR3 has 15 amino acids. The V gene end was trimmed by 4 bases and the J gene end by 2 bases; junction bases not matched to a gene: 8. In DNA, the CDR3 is TGTGCCAGCAGTTTTCGGGACAGCTTTACCTACGAGCAGTACTTC. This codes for CASSFRDSFTYEQYF.

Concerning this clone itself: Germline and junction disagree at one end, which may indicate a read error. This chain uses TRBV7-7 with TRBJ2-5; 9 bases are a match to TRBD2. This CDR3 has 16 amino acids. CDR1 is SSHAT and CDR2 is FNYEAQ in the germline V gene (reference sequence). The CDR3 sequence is CASSLEGGREQETQYF. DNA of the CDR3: TGTGCTAGCAGCTTAGAGGGCGGGAGGGAACAAGAGACCCAGTACTTC.

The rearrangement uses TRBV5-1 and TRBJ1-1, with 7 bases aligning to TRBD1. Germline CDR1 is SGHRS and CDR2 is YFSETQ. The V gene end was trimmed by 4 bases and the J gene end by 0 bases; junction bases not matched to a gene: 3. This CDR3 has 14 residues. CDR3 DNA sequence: TGCGCCAGCAGCCTGACAGGGATGAACACTGAAGCTTTCTTT. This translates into CASSLTGMNTEAFF.

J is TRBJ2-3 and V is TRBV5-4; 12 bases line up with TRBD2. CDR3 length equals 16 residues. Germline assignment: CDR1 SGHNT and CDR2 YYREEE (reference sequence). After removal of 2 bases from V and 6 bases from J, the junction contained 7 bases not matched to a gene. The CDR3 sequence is CASSFPSGGVGDTQYF. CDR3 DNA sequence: TGTGCCAGCAGCTTTCCTAGCGGGGGGGTAGGGGATACGCAGTATTTT.